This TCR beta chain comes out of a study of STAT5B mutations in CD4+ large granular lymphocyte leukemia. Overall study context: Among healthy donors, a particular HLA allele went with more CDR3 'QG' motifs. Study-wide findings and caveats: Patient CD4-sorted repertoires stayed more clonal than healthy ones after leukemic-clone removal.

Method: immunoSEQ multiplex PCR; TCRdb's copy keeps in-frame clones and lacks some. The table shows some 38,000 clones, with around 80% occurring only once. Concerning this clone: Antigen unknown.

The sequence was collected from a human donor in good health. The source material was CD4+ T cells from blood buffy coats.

This chain's CDR3 is CASSPSTETGELFF. The CDR3 bases are TGTGCCAGCAGCCCCTCGACTGAGACCGGGGAGCTGTTTTTT. This chain uses TRBV7-8 with TRBJ2-2; D is uncertain. The V end lost 5 bases, the J end lost 5 bases, and 12 bases lay between the germline ends. The CDR3 has 14 amino acids. From germline, CDR1 is SGHVS and CDR2 FQNEAQ.